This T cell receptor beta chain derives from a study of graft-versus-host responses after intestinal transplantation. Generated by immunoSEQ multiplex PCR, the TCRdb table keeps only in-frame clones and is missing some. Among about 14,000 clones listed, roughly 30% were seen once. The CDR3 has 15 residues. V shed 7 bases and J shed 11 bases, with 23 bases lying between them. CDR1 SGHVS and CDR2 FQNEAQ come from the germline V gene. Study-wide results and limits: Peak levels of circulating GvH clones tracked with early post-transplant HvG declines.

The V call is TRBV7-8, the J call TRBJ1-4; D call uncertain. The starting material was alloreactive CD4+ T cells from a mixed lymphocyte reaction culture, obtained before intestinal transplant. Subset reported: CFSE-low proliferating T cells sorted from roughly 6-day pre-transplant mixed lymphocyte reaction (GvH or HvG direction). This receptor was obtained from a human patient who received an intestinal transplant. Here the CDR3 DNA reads TGTGCCAGCACCCAGAGGACGGACCGTAAGGGTAAACTGTTTTTT. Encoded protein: CASTQRTDRKGKLFF.